A selection of T cell receptor beta chains follows, all from one sample in a study of cytomegalovirus exposure and HLA in healthy donors. Repertoires were generated with immunoSEQ multiplex PCR, while TCRdb's copy carries only in-frame clones and drops some. The sample lists about 240,000 clones; about 80% were seen once. The sample taken for sequencing was PBMCs. These TCRs come from a woman aged 60-70 years in good health and CMV-seropositive. The CDR3 runs from the conserved cysteine through the conserved F or W. The order of the fields is CDR3 length, V gene, D gene, J gene, clone size, CDR3 DNA, CDR3 protein. D genes are given only for firm matches. Where a row states a size, it is once, few, many or the class of an expanded clone; other rows omit it.

16	TRBV5-1	TRBD1	TRBJ2-2	NA	TGCGCCAGCAGCTTGGCGGGACAGGGTAACACCGGGGAGCTGTTTTTT	CASSLAGQGNTGELFF
12	TRBV6-6	TRBD1	TRBJ2-7	NA	TGTGCCAGCAGAGTGACAGGGAACGAGCAGTACTTC	CASRVTGNEQYF
15	TRBV7-9	NA	TRBJ1-3	NA	TGTGCCAGCAGCTCGTACTTGAGCTCTGGAAACACCATATATTTT	CASSSYLSSGNTIYF
14	TRBV28	NA	TRBJ2-3	NA	TGTGCCAGCACGGTCTTGGGAGTTGCAGATACGCAGTATTTT	CASTVLGVADTQYF
15	TRBV9	TRBD1	TRBJ1-1	NA	TGTGCCAGCAGCACGACAGGGGGCACGAACACTGAAGCTTTCTTT	CASSTTGGTNTEAFF
16	TRBV7-6	NA	TRBJ2-6	NA	TGTGCCAGCAGCTCCACGACAGGTGCTGGGGCCAACGTCCTGACTTTC	CASSSTTGAGANVLTF
13	TRBV6-1	NA	TRBJ1-1	NA	TGTGCCAGCAGCGAGAGGGCCGCCCGAGGAGCTTTCTTT	CASSERAARGAFF
14	TRBV7-9	TRBD1	TRBJ1-1	NA	TGTGCCAGCACTATTTCAGGGGGCGCTTCTGAAGCTTTCTTT	CASTISGGASEAFF
15	TRBV15	TRBD2	TRBJ2-3	NA	TGTGCCACCAGCAGCATCCGGGACTATATCGATACGCAGTATTTT	CATSSIRDYIDTQYF
15	TRBV4-1	NA	TRBJ1-3	NA	TGCGCCAGCAGCCCTTACAAAAGCTCTGGAAACACCATATATTTT	CASSPYKSSGNTIYF
14	TRBV5-1	NA	TRBJ2-2	NA	TGCGCCAGCAGCTTGGGGACAGAGAACGGGGAGCTGTTTTTT	CASSLGTENGELFF
16	TRBV5-6	TRBD1	TRBJ1-5	NA	TGTGCCAGCAGCCATTTATCCACAGGGGTTGGGCAGCCCCAGCATTTT	CASSHLSTGVGQPQHF
17	TRBV7-2	NA	TRBJ1-5	NA	TGTGCCAGCAGCTTAGCGGGTAGCCCAATTAGCAATCAGCCCCAGCATTTT	CASSLAGSPISNQPQHF
15	TRBV19	NA	TRBJ1-2	NA	TGTGCCAGTAGTATGGGAGAGACAATTAAGGGTGGCTACACCTTC	CASSMGETIKGGYTF
14	TRBV29-1	TRBD2	TRBJ2-3	NA	TGCAGCGCCCGCGGGGCGGGAGGGGGAGATACGCAGTATTTT	CSARGAGGGDTQYF
15	TRBV27	NA	TRBJ1-5	once	TGTGCCAGCAGTAGCGGGACGGGAGGCAATCAGCCCCAGCATTTT	CASSSGTGGNQPQHF
14	TRBV6-5	TRBD1	TRBJ1-5	NA	TGTGCCAGCAGCCAGGGGGCGAGGGCTCAGCCCCAGCATTTT	CASSQGARAQPQHF
16	TRBV7-9	TRBD2	TRBJ2-2	NA	TGTGCCAGCAGCTTACGGGGGGGGATGAACACCGGGGAGCTGTTTTTT	CASSLRGGMNTGELFF
14	TRBV19	TRBD1	TRBJ1-1	NA	TGTGCCAGTAGGGTGACAGGGGCGTACACTGAAGCTTTCTTT	CASRVTGAYTEAFF
14	TRBV4-2	NA	TRBJ2-2	once	TGTGCCAGCAGCCAGCAGGGGGGCACCGGGGAGCTGTTTTTT	CASSQQGGTGELFF